This T cell receptor beta chain was identified in a study of CD8+ T cells in alopecia areata. At the level of the study: A regimen of oral tofacitinib, 5 to 10 mg twice daily, was given to treated patients.

Treatment: oral pan-JAK inhibitor, 5-10 mg twice daily. Extracted RNA was reverse transcribed into cDNA, the sequencing template. TCRdb's table, derived via immunoSEQ multiplex PCR, lists solely in-frame clones and lacks some. This repertoire shows 150,000 to 200,000 clones, around three fifths found once; its top ten account for 13% to 15%. Study results and caveats: Tofacitinib significantly reduced both scalp clonality and expanded CD8+ clones among the top 100. The link between baseline CD8+ expansion and response remains uncertain with one nonresponder. An increase in clonality over normal scalp was evident in lesional scalp, especially alopecia totalis/universalis.

This clone was counted only a few times. As yet, its antigen is unknown. V was shortened by 4 bases and J by 6 bases, with 20 bases between the two germline ends. Germline V gene lookup returns CDR1 SGHRS and CDR2 YFSETQ. This CDR3 has 16 amino acids. V gene TRBV5-1 combines with J gene TRBJ2-1; weak D call: TRBD1 (6 bases). This sample comprised CD4+ T cells sorted from blood, obtained at week 24, from a patient treated with tofacitinib. The receptor was derived from a human donor with alopecia areata. This CDR3 is CASSPRIQTGTNEQFF. Here the CDR3 DNA reads TGCGCCAGCAGCCCAAGGATACAGACAGGTACCAATGAGCAGTTCTTC.